Listed below are T cell receptor beta chains from one sample, sequenced in a study of human T cells and chemical hapten exposure. Each CDR3 protein gets one entry after TCRdb re-called the 5' RACE reads with MiXCR. Among roughly 81,000 distinct CDR3 sequences listed, approximately 15% were seen once. These receptor sequences come from a female donor in good health. CDR3s include the opening cysteine and the closing phenylalanine or tryptophan. The D gene is left open where the match is weak. Rows give clone size only sometimes, using once, few, many, or a class for an expanded clone.

v_call	clone_size	d_call	j_call	cdr3_aa	cdr3_nt
TRBV5-6	.	.	TRBJ1-1	CASSQRRGRTEAFF	TGTGCCAGCAGCCAAAGAAGGGGTAGGACTGAAGCTTTCTTT
TRBV20-1	.	.	TRBJ2-7	CSASRPTEVEQYF	TGCAGTGCTTCCAGGCCCACGGAGGTCGAGCAGTACTTC
TRBV20-1	.	TRBD1	TRBJ1-1	CSAYQGGTEAFF	TGCAGTGCTTACCAGGGGGGCACTGAAGCTTTCTTT
TRBV3-1	.	.	TRBJ1-6	CASSQGVSYNSPLHF	TGTGCCAGCAGCCAGGGGGTCTCCTATAATTCACCCCTCCACTTT
TRBV3-1	.	.	TRBJ2-3	CASSQDPLLTDTQYF	TGTGCCAGCAGCCAAGACCCACTTCTTACAGATACGCAGTATTTT
TRBV11-2	many	TRBD2	TRBJ2-3	CASSFTSGGPDTQYF	TGTGCCAGCAGCTTTACTAGCGGGGGCCCCGATACGCAGTATTTT
TRBV6-5	.	TRBD2	TRBJ2-1	CASSATSGSFSEQFF	TGTGCCAGCAGTGCGACTAGCGGGAGCTTTAGTGAGCAGTTCTTC
TRBV20-1	few	TRBD2	TRBJ2-7	CSAGPGLADYEQYF	TGCAGTGCTGGCCCGGGACTAGCGGATTACGAGCAGTACTTC
TRBV21-1	.	.	TRBJ1-5	CASRPKSHRTGLTTANQPQHF	TGTGCCAGCAGGCCGAAAAGCCACCGGACAGGTTTAACCACCGCCAATCAGCCCCAGCATTTT
TRBV30	few	.	TRBJ1-1	CAWTQTFYTEAFF	TGTGCCTGGACACAGACTTTTTACACTGAAGCTTTCTTT
TRBV20-1	.	.	TRBJ2-2	CSARETSAGELFF	TGCAGTGCTAGAGAGACAAGCGCCGGGGAGCTGTTTTTT
TRBV21-1	.	.	TRBJ2-7	CASSKGPGTPSYEQYF	TGTGCCAGCAGCAAGGGCCCCGGGACACCCTCCTACGAGCAGTACTTC
TRBV5-1	.	.	TRBJ2-3	CASSLDVATQYF	TGCGCCAGCAGCTTGGATGTGGCTACGCAGTATTTT
TRBV5-5	few	.	TRBJ1-2	CASSPGRRTDGYTF	TGTGCCAGCAGCCCGGGCCGTAGGACAGATGGCTACACCTTC
TRBV5-6	.	TRBD1	TRBJ2-7	CASRGQDLREQYF	TGTGCCAGCAGGGGACAGGACCTGAGGGAGCAGTACTTC
TRBV7-2	few	TRBD1	TRBJ1-1	CASSLTGAGTEAFF	TGTGCCAGCAGCCTTACAGGGGCGGGCACTGAAGCTTTCTTT
TRBV4-3	few	TRBD1	TRBJ1-6	CASSQGDRESPLHF	TGCGCCAGCAGCCAAGGGGACAGGGAATCACCCCTCCACTTT
TRBV5-5	.	TRBD2	TRBJ2-1	CASSFDTSGRGYEQFF	TGTGCCAGCAGCTTTGATACTAGCGGGAGGGGATACGAGCAGTTCTTC
TRBV10-3	.	.	TRBJ2-2	CAISDYGQRRTGELFF	TGTGCCATCAGTGACTACGGACAGAGAAGGACCGGGGAGCTGTTTTTT
TRBV4-2	.	.	TRBJ1-2	CASSQDRQNSYGYTF	TGTGCCAGCAGCCAGGACAGACAGAATTCATATGGCTACACCTTC
TRBV4-1	many	TRBD2	TRBJ2-3	CASSRGLAGGYEQYF	TGCGCCAGCAGCAGGGGACTAGCGGGGGGCTACGAGCAGTATTTT
TRBV18	.	.	TRBJ2-3	CASSPTRRGCTDTQYF	TGTGCCAGCTCACCTACGAGACGGGGGTGCACAGATACGCAGTATTTT
TRBV7-9	.	.	TRBJ1-6	CASSQDSYSPLHF	TGTGCCAGCAGCCAGGACAGCTATTCACCCCTCCACTTT
TRBV3-1	.	TRBD2	TRBJ2-5	CASSQRTSGQETQYF	TGTGCCAGCAGCCAAAGAACTAGCGGCCAAGAGACCCAGTACTTC
TRBV5-6	.	TRBD2	TRBJ2-1	CASSIAGGGYNEQFF	TGTGCCAGCAGTATAGCGGGAGGAGGCTACAATGAGCAGTTCTTC
TRBV27	.	.	TRBJ1-1	CASSFSEANTEAFF	TGTGCCAGCAGTTTTAGCGAGGCGAACACTGAAGCTTTCTTT
TRBV4-2	many	.	TRBJ1-3	CASSQTTNSGNTIYF	TGTGCCAGCAGCCAAACCACAAACTCTGGAAACACCATATATTTT
TRBV6-5	.	.	TRBJ1-1	CASSLRGSIKGAFF	TGTGCCAGCAGTTTACGGGGTAGTATTAAGGGAGCTTTCTTT
TRBV11-2	many	.	TRBJ2-1	CASSPHQGSRGTNEQFF	TGTGCCAGCAGCCCCCATCAGGGCAGCCGCGGCACCAATGAGCAGTTCTTC
TRBV12-3/TRBV12-4	few	.	TRBJ1-1	CASSDHTGLRTEAFF	TGTGCCAGCAGTGACCATACAGGGTTACGGACTGAAGCTTTCTTT
TRBV12-3/TRBV12-4	.	TRBD1	TRBJ1-5	CASSLPNRGGDQPQHF	TGTGCCAGCAGTTTGCCTAACAGGGGAGGGGATCAGCCCCAGCATTTT
TRBV6-1	.	TRBD1	TRBJ1-2	CASSEDVSGGRGYTF	TGTGCCAGCAGTGAAGATGTGTCAGGGGGCCGTGGCTACACCTTC
TRBV6-6	few	.	TRBJ2-3	CASSYSRTEMTDTQYF	TGTGCCAGCAGTTACTCTAGGACAGAAATGACAGATACGCAGTATTTT
TRBV14	.	TRBD1	TRBJ2-7	CASSSGQGRREQYF	TGTGCCAGCAGCTCTGGACAGGGCCGGCGCGAGCAGTACTTC
TRBV7-9	.	.	TRBJ1-1	CASRDTEAFF	TGTGCCAGCAGGGACACTGAAGCTTTCTTT